This T cell receptor (beta chain) was documented in a study of CD8 T cells in Susac syndrome. It was with random hexamers that roughly 0.45 to 1 ug RNA was reverse transcribed. TCRdb re-called the immunoSEQ multiplex PCR reads through MiXCR, storing one row per CDR3 protein. The profile covers under 200,000 distinct CDR3 sequences, with approximately 95% appearing a single time and about 0.15% taken by the ten largest. This CDR3 has 16 amino acids. The germline CDR1 and CDR2 sequences are MNHEY and SVGAGI. V was clipped by 3 bases and J by 4 bases, with 16 bases between them. The chain links TRBV6-5 to TRBJ2-1, with TRBD2 as a possible D gene (7 bases). The TCR sequence derives from a human donor with multiple sclerosis. Sequences were obtained from CD8+ T cells from PBMCs. The CDR3 region has the DNA TGTGCCAGCAGTTATGGGGGGGGGCCCAAGTACAATGAGCAGTTCTTC. Translation gives CASSYGGGPKYNEQFF.